This T cell receptor (beta chain) was sequenced in a study of CD8 T cells in Susac syndrome. Study-wide results and limits: An acknowledgment was made by the study that its TCR sequencing and HLA analysis involved relatively few individuals.

Sequencing of TCR beta was undertaken in CD8+ and CD4+ T cells derived from blood. CDR1 and CDR2 (germline): SNHLY, FYNNEI. V was trimmed by 1 base and J by 8 bases, leaving 15 bases between them. There are 15 residues in the CDR3. It was with random hexamers that about 0.45 to 1 ug RNA was reverse transcribed. One entry per CDR3 protein, called by TCRdb with MiXCR from the immunoSEQ multiplex PCR reads. The top ten hold 0.15% to 0.2% of the sample, which has around 190,000 distinct CDR3 sequences, about 95% seen once. In the case of this clonotype: Its antigen is not known.

This receptor was identified in a human donor with multiple sclerosis. Sequencing was performed on CD8+ T cells from PBMCs. The chain has TRBV2 and TRBJ2-1; D is ambiguous. The CDR3 coding sequence is TGTGCCAGCAGTGAAGGAGGTAACGGTTGGGATGAGCAGTTCTTC. Its protein product is CASSEGGNGWDEQFF.